Below, one TCR beta chain is given with its context. Its antigen is not identified. Sequenced by immunoSEQ multiplex PCR; TCRdb stores in-frame clones only, minus some. The profile shows roughly 2.6 million clones, around 90% of them singletons. The sample originates from a study of shared clonotypes between healthy human individuals. The wider study: The donor pool was made up of a couple of women and three men aged 18 to 49. Study-wide findings and caveats: Non-shared clonotypes had lower generation probabilities than those shared by all four donors.

This receptor was identified in a young man in good health. The sequenced material came from naive CD4+ T cells sorted from blood. Subset in this sample: CD45RA+ positively selected.

The CDR3 region has the DNA TGTGCCAGCAGTCCCGGACATTTGGAGAACTATGGCTACACCTTC. Protein product: CASSPGHLENYGYTF. The chain carries TRBV28 and TRBJ1-2, with D perhaps matching TRBD1 (5 bases). The CDR3 totals 15 residues. The V gene lost 5 bases and the J gene lost 2 bases, with 15 bases spanning the gap. Germline V lookup: CDR1 MDHEN, CDR2 SYDVKM.